The subject of this entry is one T cell receptor beta chain. The antigen is not known. CDR1 is LNHDA, CDR2 SQIVND, per germline (reference sequence). V shed 0 bases and J 7 bases; nucleotides not matched to a gene: 13. The CDR3 totals 18 residues. Sequencing was performed with immunoSEQ multiplex PCR; in TCRdb, only in-frame clones are kept and a portion is missing. Among several thousand clones, 85% to 90% were seen once, and the ten largest hold approximately 10%. This specimen comes from a study of tumour-infiltrating T cells in Burkitt lymphoma. Overall study context: Patients covered every epidemiological subtype of Burkitt lymphoma. Survival, overall and progression-free, tracked with productive clonality. The study, taken as a whole, reports: Many Burkitt lymphoma patients shared several public clonotypes.

Sequenced material: tumor tissue. The receptor was isolated from a human donor with Burkitt lymphoma. The chain carries TRBV19 and TRBJ2-1, with TRBD2 matching over 9 bases. The CDR3 reads CASSIDVPSGAIRNEQFF. DNA of the CDR3: TGTGCCAGTAGTATAGATGTTCCTAGCGGGGCAATAAGGAATGAGCAGTTCTTC.